The rows below give T cell receptor beta chains drawn from one sample of a study of blood T cell repertoires in COVID-19. Using immunoSEQ multiplex PCR, the repertoire was profiled, and TCRdb retains in-frame clones only, with some absent. The sample consists of 23,000 or so clones, 80% to 95% of them appearing once. The sequencing sample was made of peripheral blood. Receptor source: a human donor in a cohort sampled during active COVID-19. Each CDR3 is given with its conserved first and last residue. D genes are given only for firm matches. The size entry is marked missing in some rows and otherwise reads once, few, many or a size class.

size,V,J,D,CDR3,DNA
.,TRBV7-9,TRBJ2-2,.,CASSPKTGSANTGELFF,TGTGCCAGCAGCCCCAAAACAGGGTCCGCGAACACCGGGGAGCTGTTTTTT
.,TRBV7-6,TRBJ2-7,TRBD2,CASSRSSSGTYEQYF,TGTGCCAGCAGCCGGAGCTCTAGCGGTACCTACGAGCAGTACTTC
.,TRBV5-1,TRBJ2-1,.,CASSLGLANNYNEQFF,TGCGCCAGCAGCTTGGGCCTAGCGAATAATTACAATGAGCAGTTCTTC
.,TRBV27,TRBJ2-7,.,CASRPQGRPYEQYF,TGTGCCAGCCGCCCGCAGGGTCGCCCCTACGAGCAGTACTTC
.,TRBV27,TRBJ1-6,TRBD1,CASSLKGANSPLHF,TGTGCCAGCAGTTTAAAGGGGGCTAATTCACCCCTCCACTTT
.,TRBV18,TRBJ1-2,TRBD1,CASSPLETGPYGYTF,TGTGCCAGCTCACCTTTGGAGACAGGGCCCTATGGCTACACCTTC
.,TRBV3-1/TRBV3-2,TRBJ2-4,TRBD1,CASSQAPGTGFIQYF,TGTGCCAGCAGCCAAGCCCCCGGGACAGGGTTCATTCAGTACTTC
.,TRBV27,TRBJ1-4,TRBD1,CASSLARGRRDEKLFF,TGTGCCAGCAGTTTGGCCAGGGGGCGACGGGATGAAAAACTGTTTTTT
few,TRBV29-1,TRBJ1-1,TRBD1,CSVIRDRAPEAFF,TGCAGCGTAATCCGGGACAGGGCTCCGGAAGCTTTCTTT
.,TRBV7-9,TRBJ2-4,TRBD1,CASSLHRGQGKNIQYF,TGTGCCAGCAGCTTACACAGGGGGCAAGGCAAAAACATTCAGTACTTC
once,TRBV7-8,TRBJ2-7,.,CASSLGHIQYEQYF,TGTGCCAGCAGCCTAGGACACATCCAGTACGAGCAGTACTTC
.,TRBV5-5,TRBJ2-7,.,CASSLSPDSLEQYF,TGTGCCAGCAGCTTGTCCCCGGACTCTTTGGAGCAGTACTTC
.,TRBV3-1/TRBV3-2,TRBJ2-3,TRBD2,CASSQGTSGARTDTQYF,TGTGCCAGCAGCCAAGGGACTAGCGGGGCTCGCACAGATACGCAGTATTTT
.,TRBV7-8,TRBJ2-1,.,CASSLSTSSSYNEQFF,TGTGCCAGCAGCCTCTCGACATCGAGCTCCTACAATGAGCAGTTCTTC
.,TRBV3-1/TRBV3-2,TRBJ2-3,TRBD2,CASSQVLAGGTDTQYF,TGTGCCAGCAGCCAAGTATTGGCGGGGGGCACAGATACGCAGTATTTT
.,TRBV2,TRBJ2-5,TRBD2,CASSTSGVMGETQYF,TGTGCCAGCAGTACTAGCGGGGTAATGGGAGAGACCCAGTACTTC
.,TRBV10-1,TRBJ2-2,.,CASSKAQGMDTGELFF,TGCGCCAGCAGCAAAGCACAGGGCATGGACACCGGGGAGCTGTTTTTT
.,TRBV18,TRBJ1-5,.,CASSPTTGNSNQPQHF,TGTGCCAGCTCACCAACCACAGGGAATAGCAATCAGCCCCAGCATTTT
.,TRBV19,TRBJ1-1,TRBD1,CASSIKTGSAEAFF,TGTGCCAGTAGTATTAAGACAGGGTCGGCTGAAGCTTTCTTT
.,TRBV30,TRBJ2-1,.,CAWSVLGGSYNEQFF,TGTGCCTGGAGTGTCTTAGGGGGTTCCTACAATGAGCAGTTCTTC
.,TRBV7-9,TRBJ1-5,TRBD1,CASSLPGGSQPQHF,TGTGCCAGCAGCTTACCAGGGGGCAGTCAGCCCCAGCATTTT
.,TRBV5-1,TRBJ1-1,.,CASSLDGRSGTEAFF,TGCGCCAGCAGTTTGGATGGGCGCTCCGGCACTGAAGCTTTCTTT
.,TRBV6-5,TRBJ2-1,.,CASSKYVSSYNEQFF,TGTGCCAGCAGTAAATACGTTAGCTCCTACAATGAGCAGTTCTTC
.,TRBV3-1/TRBV3-2,TRBJ1-5,.,CASSQGGVRNQPQHF,TGTGCCAGCAGCCAAGGGGGGGTACGGAATCAGCCCCAGCATTTT
.,TRBV9,TRBJ2-7,TRBD1,CASSVGTGRDYEQYF,TGTGCCAGCAGCGTCGGGACAGGGAGGGACTACGAGCAGTACTTC
.,TRBV9,TRBJ2-1,TRBD2,CASSAHPLAGAPHNEQFF,TGTGCCAGCAGCGCCCATCCCCTAGCGGGGGCCCCCCACAATGAGCAGTTCTTC
.,TRBV3-1/TRBV3-2,TRBJ1-6,.,CASSQGQINSPLHF,TGTGCCAGCAGCCAAGGGCAGATAAATTCACCCCTCCACTTT
few,TRBV7-9,TRBJ1-1,.,CASSLGIADYTEAFF,TGTGCCAGCAGCTTAGGTATAGCCGATTACACTGAAGCTTTCTTT
.,TRBV11-2,TRBJ1-2,TRBD1,CASSSRGDWTGVGYTF,TGTGCCAGCAGCTCAAGGGGCGATTGGACAGGGGTTGGCTACACCTTC
once,TRBV18,TRBJ2-7,.,CASSGQLSNEQYF,TGTGCCAGCTCAGGACAGTTAAGCAACGAGCAGTACTTC
once,TRBV12-3/TRBV12-4,TRBJ2-7,.,CASSPGQGREQYF,TGTGCCAGCAGTCCCGGACAAGGCCGCGAGCAGTACTTC
.,TRBV4-1,TRBJ2-6,TRBD1,CASSQLDRNPPGANVLTF,TGCGCCAGCAGCCAACTGGACAGGAACCCGCCCGGGGCCAACGTCCTGACTTTC
few,TRBV5-4,TRBJ2-7,.,CASSPEQGKDEQYF,TGTGCCAGCAGCCCCGAGCAGGGTAAGGACGAGCAGTACTTC
.,TRBV6-2/TRBV6-3,TRBJ1-3,TRBD1,CASSTRQGKNTIYF,TGTGCCAGCAGTACAAGACAGGGGAAAAACACCATATATTTT
.,TRBV5-1,TRBJ2-7,TRBD1,CASKVRDRGSYEQYF,TGCGCCAGCAAAGTCCGGGACAGGGGTTCCTACGAGCAGTACTTC
.,TRBV12-3/TRBV12-4,TRBJ1-1,TRBD1,CASTDRGTTEAFF,TGTGCCAGCACAGACAGGGGAACCACTGAAGCTTTCTTT
.,TRBV11-2,TRBJ2-1,.,CASSPGGEVQFF,TGTGCCAGCAGCCCCGGCGGGGAGGTGCAGTTCTTC
.,TRBV6-1,TRBJ2-7,.,CASSESTRGPYEQYF,TGTGCCAGCAGTGAAAGCACACGGGGTCCCTACGAGCAGTACTTC
.,TRBV5-1,TRBJ2-7,.,CASSFWQVTDEQYF,TGCGCCAGCAGCTTCTGGCAGGTGACGGATGAGCAGTACTTC
.,TRBV5-1,TRBJ2-2,.,CASSLVGDRTGELFF,TGCGCCAGCAGCTTGGTAGGGGATCGCACCGGGGAGCTGTTTTTT
.,TRBV9,TRBJ2-2,.,CASSVAPRDGELFF,TGTGCCAGCAGCGTAGCTCCGCGGGACGGGGAGCTGTTTTTT
.,TRBV12-3/TRBV12-4,TRBJ1-2,.,CASSLHRATYTF,TGTGCCAGCAGTTTACACAGGGCGACCTACACCTTC
.,TRBV7-8,TRBJ1-1,TRBD1,CASSLTGGTEAFF,TGTGCCAGCAGCTTGACAGGGGGGACTGAAGCTTTCTTT
.,TRBV3-1/TRBV3-2,TRBJ2-2,.,CASSQGTVTGELFF,TGTGCCAGCAGCCAAGGGACAGTCACCGGGGAGCTGTTTTTT
.,TRBV5-1,TRBJ2-7,.,CASSSGTVPYEQYF,TGCGCCAGCAGCTCAGGGACTGTCCCCTACGAGCAGTACTTC
.,TRBV11-3,TRBJ1-3,.,CASSAGVAGNTIYF,TGTGCCAGCAGCGCGGGGGTAGCTGGAAACACCATATATTTT
.,TRBV5-4,TRBJ2-7,.,CASSPTDMNFFYEQYF,TGTGCCAGCAGCCCGACGGACATGAATTTTTTCTACGAGCAGTACTTC
.,TRBV12-5,TRBJ1-1,TRBD1,CASGFGTDWSLEAFF,TGTGCTAGTGGTTTTGGGACAGATTGGAGTTTGGAAGCTTTCTTT
.,TRBV27,TRBJ1-1,.,CASSSYGENTEAFF,TGTGCCAGCAGCTCATATGGAGAGAACACTGAAGCTTTCTTT
.,TRBV12-5,TRBJ1-5,.,CASGPAVQPQHF,TGTGCTAGTGGTCCCGCAGTTCAGCCCCAGCATTTT
.,TRBV18,TRBJ1-6,TRBD1,CASSAGQGANSPLHF,TGTGCCAGCTCAGCGGGACAGGGGGCCAATTCACCCCTCCACTTT
once,TRBV4-1,TRBJ1-1,TRBD1,CASSQLKGTGNSQSTEAFF,TGCGCCAGCAGCCAATTGAAGGGGACAGGAAACTCCCAGAGCACTGAAGCTTTCTTT
.,TRBV6-2/TRBV6-3,TRBJ2-3,TRBD2,CASSYGSGGAGTDTQYF,TGTGCCAGCAGTTACGGCAGCGGGGGGGCCGGCACAGATACGCAGTATTTT
few,TRBV15,TRBJ2-7,TRBD1,CATSEQGAKVEQYF,TGTGCCACCAGCGAACAGGGGGCGAAGGTCGAGCAGTACTTC
.,TRBV9,TRBJ1-6,TRBD1,CASSVTGDNSPLHF,TGTGCCAGCAGCGTAACAGGGGATAATTCACCCCTCCACTTT
.,TRBV7-8,TRBJ1-4,.,CASSLDAGGSTNEKLFF,TGTGCCAGCAGCTTAGACGCAGGAGGGTCAACTAATGAAAAACTGTTTTTT
.,TRBV5-1,TRBJ2-1,TRBD2,CASSPGGGHNEQFF,TGCGCCAGCAGCCCGGGGGGAGGGCACAATGAGCAGTTCTTC
.,TRBV3-1/TRBV3-2,TRBJ1-4,.,CASSLRRGGTNEKLFF,TGTGCCAGCAGCCTTAGGAGGGGAGGAACTAATGAAAAACTGTTTTTT